Below are 24 T cell receptor beta chains sequenced from a single sample in a study of blood T cells in healthy people across ages. Together with a sample-barcoded 5' primer, a J-beta primer mix was included in a second PCR lasting about 6 to 11 cycles. TCRdb used MiXCR to reprocess the 5' RACE reads, holding one entry per CDR3 protein. Of 910,000 or so distinct CDR3 sequences detected, just over 50% appear once; the ten largest clones hold around 21%. The sample comprised blood. The source of these receptors is a woman in her fifties or sixties in good health.

This clonotype appeared a few times. CDR3 in DNA: TGCAGCGTTACTACTGGGACAGGGAGAAAGCTCGATCAGCCCCAGCATTTT. It codes for CSVTTGTGRKLDQPQHF. The chain has TRBV29-1 and TRBJ1-5; 9 nucleotides align to TRBD1. The J segment lost 5 bases and the V segment lost 5 bases, leaving 16 bases of the junction unmatched. Germline CDR1 SQVTM, CDR2 ANQGSEA. This CDR3 is built from 17 residues.

The chain is built from TRBV6-6 and TRBJ2-3; 10 nucleotides align to TRBD1. V lost 0 bases, J lost 3 bases, and 6 bases stayed unmatched. The CDR3 extends over 17 amino acids. Germline assignment: CDR1 MNHNY and CDR2 SVGAGI (reference sequence). The CDR3 nucleotides are TGTGCCAGCAGTTACTCGTTGGGACAGGGGAAAACAGATACGCAGTATTTT. Amino acid sequence: CASSYSLGQGKTDTQYF.

This clonotype was counted a few times. V is TRBV28 and J is TRBJ2-7; a possible D gene is TRBD2 (5 bases). V was pared by 5 bases and J by 3 bases, with 17 bases between. The CDR3 loop spans 15 amino acids. The germline CDR1 and CDR2 sequences are MDHEN and SYDVKM. CDR3 nucleotides: TGTGCCAGCAGTGCATCCCGGACTGACTACTACGAGCAGTACTTC. Residues: CASSASRTDYYEQYF.

The CDR3 region is CSVGDTQETQYF. CDR3 DNA sequence: TGCAGCGTTGGGGACACTCAAGAGACCCAGTACTTC. The chain recombines TRBV29-1 with TRBJ2-5, with D maybe TRBD1 (6 bases). V was pared by 4 bases and J by 2 bases, with 8 bases between. The CDR3 spans 12 residues. Germline V gene sequence: CDR1 SQVTM, CDR2 ANQGSEA.

The CDR3 sequence is CSASSQTGETQYF. CDR3 nucleotides: TGCAGTGCTAGTAGCCAAACCGGAGAGACCCAGTACTTC. The chain employs TRBV20-1 and TRBJ2-5; D gene ambiguous. CDR3 length: 13 amino acids. Trimming pared 3 bases from V and 4 bases from J, leaving 12 bases between. The germline gives CDR1 DFQATT, CDR2 SNEGSKA (reference sequence).

V and J are TRBV4-1 and TRBJ2-2, with 7 bases lining up with TRBD2. With 6 bases clipped from V and 1 base from J, the junction kept 17 bases outside the gene matches. The CDR3 consists of 19 residues. Germline-derived CDR1 and CDR2 are MGHRA and YSYEKL. CDR3 protein: CASRHNLRERTRNTGELFF. The CDR3 nucleotides read TGCGCCAGCAGGCATAACTTAAGGGAGCGGACTAGGAACACCGGGGAGCTGTTTTTT.

The chain employs TRBV28 and TRBJ2-7, with 9 bases matching TRBD1. The CDR3 runs to 15 residues. CDR1 is MDHEN and CDR2 is SYDVKM in the germline V gene. V shed 5 bases, J shed 6 bases, and the junction held 11 bases outside the gene matches. CDR3 sequence: CASSDSGTGYSEQYF. The CDR3 DNA reads as TGTGCCAGCAGTGACTCCGGGACAGGGTATAGCGAGCAGTACTTC.

V gene TRBV3-1 combines with J gene TRBJ2-3; 7 positions match TRBD1. Trimming cost V 3 bases and J 2 bases; bases outside gene matches: 11. The CDR3 totals 17 residues. Germline V gene data show CDR1 as LGHDT and CDR2 as YNNKEL (reference sequence). The CDR3: CASSQKDRVQATDTQYF. The CDR3 DNA follows: TGTGCCAGCAGCCAGAAAGACAGGGTTCAGGCCACAGATACGCAGTATTTT.

This clonotype was counted a few times. V gene TRBV30 combines with J gene TRBJ2-5, with D maybe TRBD2 (5 bases). Gene TRBJ2-7 matches the end of the DNA better, so the J call may be wrong. This CDR3 has 11 residues. The germline gives CDR1 GTSNPN, CDR2 SVGIG (reference sequence). CDR3 sequence reads: CAGREGYEQYF. In DNA form, the CDR3 reads TGTGCCGGGCGTGAGGGCTACGAGCAGTACTTC.

This chain joins TRBV10-3 and TRBJ2-1, with a possible D match to TRBD2 (5 bases). V was trimmed by 10 bases and J by 4 bases, leaving 20 bases between them. The V gene's germline CDR1 is ENHRY and CDR2 SYGVKD. The CDR3 sequence is 15 residues long. CDR3 sequence reads: CATQFGPTGYNEQFF. DNA of the CDR3: TGTGCCACGCAATTCGGCCCGACGGGGTACAATGAGCAGTTCTTC.

The CDR3 protein is CASTAPGGETQYF. CDR3 sequence (DNA): TGTGCCAGCACCGCGCCAGGGGGAGAGACCCAGTACTTC. The V gene is TRBV2, the J gene TRBJ2-5, with TRBD1 identical over 7 bases. This CDR3 is built from 13 residues. Germline CDR1 SNHLY, CDR2 FYNNEI. Trimming removed 7 bases from V and 4 bases from J; junction bases left unmatched: 6.

This clonotype was detected only a few times. This chain links TRBV6-1 with TRBJ2-7, with 9 bases identical to TRBD1. Germline trimming cut 5 bases from V and 5 bases from J; bases unmatched to any gene: 13. Germline CDR1 and CDR2: MNHNS and SASEGT. The CDR3 length is 16 residues. The CDR3 DNA sequence: TGTGCCAGCAGTCCTCTGACTCGGACAGGGGTCCACGAGCAGTACTTC. It translates to CASSPLTRTGVHEQYF.

This clonotype appeared a few times. The J gene is TRBJ2-6, the V gene TRBV6-1, with D unclear. Looked up from germline, CDR1 is MNHNS and CDR2 is SASEGT. The CDR3 runs to 12 residues. Between the trimmed V and J ends, which lost 5 bases and 8 bases, there was a span of 7 bases. The CDR3 DNA follows: TGTGCCAGCAGTCCGGGCACCAACGTCCTGACTTTC. It translates to CASSPGTNVLTF.

The chain recombines TRBV29-1 with TRBJ2-1; a possible D gene is TRBD2 (5 bases). The germline V gene encodes CDR1 SQVTM and CDR2 ANQGSEA. Trimming took 2 bases from V and 0 from J, leaving 14 bases between them. This CDR3 spans 16 amino acids. CDR3 loop: CSVELGALTSYNEQFF. DNA of the CDR3: TGCAGCGTTGAACTGGGAGCCTTGACCTCCTACAATGAGCAGTTCTTC.

The V and J genes are TRBV5-1 and TRBJ2-3, with 9 bases fitting TRBD1. Trimming cost V 0 bases and J 2 bases; bases outside gene matches: 4. The germline V gene encodes CDR1 SGHRS and CDR2 YFSETQ. The CDR3 extends over 16 amino acids. The CDR3 sequence: CASSLARDRATDTQYF. CDR3 sequence (DNA): TGCGCCAGCAGCTTGGCCCGGGACAGGGCCACAGATACGCAGTATTTT.

The chain recombines TRBV20-1 with TRBJ2-1; 9 nucleotides line up with TRBD1. With 4 bases clipped from V and 5 bases from J, the junction kept 6 bases outside the gene matches. This CDR3 is 14 amino acids long. The germline CDR1 and CDR2 sequences are DFQATT and SNEGSKA (reference sequence). CDR3 in amino acids: CSATTGGWNNEQFF. DNA of the CDR3: TGCAGTGCTACCACAGGGGGCTGGAACAATGAGCAGTTCTTC.

This chain uses TRBV6-6 with TRBJ2-5, with D perhaps TRBD1 or TRBD2 (5 bases each). V dropped 2 bases and J dropped 4 bases, with 14 bases sitting between them. This CDR3 spans 15 amino acids. CDR1 is MNHNY and CDR2 is SVGAGI in the germline V gene (reference sequence). Here the CDR3 DNA reads TGTGCCAGCAGTTACCTAAGGGACCCTATAGAGACCCAGTACTTC. Amino acid sequence: CASSYLRDPIETQYF.

The genes are TRBV12-3 or TRBV12-4 and TRBJ2-5; possible D gene TRBD2, 5 bases. The CDR3 runs to 14 residues. V lost 7 bases, J lost 4 bases, and 16 bases lay in between. The CDR3 nucleotides are TGTGCCAGCAAGAGTACCGGGGATGTAGAGACCCAGTACTTC. Translating gives CASKSTGDVETQYF.

The chain combines TRBV9 with TRBJ2-1; D unresolved. Matching the DNA end better, TRBJ2-7 makes the J call doubtful. Germline-derived CDR1 and CDR2 are SGDLS and YYNGEE. The CDR3 length is 14 residues. The chain's CDR3 is CASSLDRGGNEQYF. CDR3 sequence (DNA): TGTGCCAGCAGCCTAGACCGAGGTGGAAACGAGCAGTACTTC.

The chain has TRBV6-5 and TRBJ1-1; D gene unclear. V lost 6 bases and J lost 8, with 13 bases in between. The CDR3 extends over 12 amino acids. Germline V gene sequence: CDR1 MNHEY, CDR2 SVGAGI. In nucleotides, the CDR3 is TGTGCCAGCAGCTACCCGATAGGGGAAGCTTTCTTT. This gives the protein CASSYPIGEAFF.

This chain connects TRBV28 to TRBJ1-1; TRBD1 matches 7 bases. Germline V gene data show CDR1 as MDHEN and CDR2 as SYDVKM. Germline trimming cut 6 bases from V and 4 bases from J; bases unmatched to any gene: 14. The CDR3 spans 16 residues. In nucleotides, the CDR3 is TGTGCCAGCAGAACCGGGACCTCAGGGGGGGGCACTGAAGCTTTCTTT. Translation: CASRTGTSGGGTEAFF.

The rearrangement joins TRBV11-2 to TRBJ2-7, with D perhaps matching TRBD2 (6 bases). CDR1 SGHAT and CDR2 FQNNGV come from the germline V gene. The CDR3 spans 15 residues. Trimming took 1 base from V and 4 from J, leaving 14 bases between them. In DNA form, the CDR3 reads TGTGCCAGCAGCTTAGGGAACCTAGCGCGGTACGAGCAGTACTTC. Encoded protein: CASSLGNLARYEQYF.

The chain links TRBV18 to TRBJ1-5, with D possibly TRBD1 on 6 matching bases. The V gene lost 8 bases and the J gene lost 4 bases, with 12 bases spanning the gap. Germline V CDR1 and CDR2: KGHSH, LQKENI. The CDR3 runs to 13 residues. The CDR3 spells CASGQTENQPQHF. In nucleotides, the CDR3 is TGTGCCAGCGGACAGACAGAAAATCAGCCCCAGCATTTT. Combining the CDR3 with reference TRBV18 and TRBJ1-5 gives the whole variable domain NAGVMQNPRHLVRRRGQEARLRCSPMKGHSHVYWYRQLPEEGLKFMVYLQKENIIDESGMPKERFSAEFPKEGPSILRIQQVVRGDSAAYFCASGQTENQPQHFGDGTRLSIL.

This clonotype turned up a few times. The J gene is TRBJ2-3, the V gene TRBV10-2, with D hard to call. The CDR3 contains 16 residues. Per germline, CDR1 WSHSY and CDR2 SAAADI. Trimming removed 2 bases at V and 0 bases at J, with 12 bases between. The CDR3 loop is CASSERSPYSTDTQYF. In DNA form, the CDR3 reads TGCGCCAGCAGTGAGCGGTCCCCGTATAGCACAGATACGCAGTATTTT.